Below, one T cell receptor beta chain is given with its context. The sample belongs to a study of cytomegalovirus exposure and HLA in healthy donors. At sampling all donors were nominally healthy, likely with unrecorded immune exposures. The germline gives CDR1 LGHNA, CDR2 YSLEER. V dropped 0 bases and J dropped 2 bases, with 14 bases sitting between them. CDR3 length: 17 amino acids. PCR was performed using 60 Vbeta and 13 Jbeta primers. Only in-frame clones appear in the TCRdb table, and some are missing; sequencing was by immunoSEQ multiplex PCR. The table has 150,000 to 200,000 clones, about four fifths seen once.

The chain has TRBV4-3 and TRBJ2-1; perhaps TRBD2 as D (5 bases). The sample taken for sequencing was PBMCs. The sequence was collected from a woman between 45 and 65 years old in good health and CMV-seronegative. As DNA, the CDR3 is TGCGCCAGCAGCCAAGAAGTCTCGGGGAATCCCTACAATGAGCAGTTCTTC. Its translation: CASSQEVSGNPYNEQFF.